These T cell receptor beta chains were read from a single sample in a study of T cell responses to AZD1222 COVID-19 vaccine. Sequencing used immunoSEQ multiplex PCR; TCRdb keeps in-frame clones, though not all of them. The repertoire holds about 170,000 clones, with approximately 95% as singletons. The sample was peripheral blood, taken on day 0 of AZD1222 vaccination. The receptors stem from an adult in good health. The CDR3 runs from the conserved cysteine through the conserved F or W. D genes are given only for firm matches. Clone size is shown for a subset of rows, as once, few, many or a class of expanded clone.

J gene	V gene	clone size	D gene	CDR3 DNA	CDR3 protein
TRBJ1-1	TRBV3-1/TRBV3-2	.	.	TGTGCCAGCAGCCAAGATCTGAGGGTGTTGGGGAACACTGAAGCTTTCTTT	CASSQDLRVLGNTEAFF
TRBJ2-5	TRBV5-6	.	.	TGTGCCAGCAGTACCGACCGGTGGGGAGAGACCCAGTACTTC	CASSTDRWGETQYF
TRBJ2-2	TRBV4-2	.	.	TGTGCCAGCAGCCAAGATTCTCAAGACAGTAACACCGGGGAGCTGTTTTTT	CASSQDSQDSNTGELFF
TRBJ1-1	TRBV6-1	.	TRBD1	TGTGCCAGCAGTGAAGCGGATGGACAGGGTGCTCGGGCTTTCTTT	CASSEADGQGARAFF
TRBJ2-7	TRBV5-1	.	TRBD2	TGCGCCAGCAGTACGACTAGCGGGCCCTACGAGCAGTACTTC	CASSTTSGPYEQYF
TRBJ1-1	TRBV6-7	.	.	TGTGCCAGCAGTTACTCGAGCGCAGGCCACGCGGACACTGAAGCTTTCTTT	CASSYSSAGHADTEAFF
TRBJ2-1	TRBV6-1	.	TRBD2	TGTGCCAGCAGTGAAGCAAGCGGGGGGGCCTACAATGAGCAGTTCTTC	CASSEASGGAYNEQFF
TRBJ2-1	TRBV20-1	.	TRBD2	TGCAGTGCTAGTCCCTCACTAGCGAGATACAATGAGCAGTTCTTC	CSASPSLARYNEQFF
TRBJ2-3	TRBV10-2	.	.	TGCGCCAGCAGAGAGGACTGGACAGATACGCAGTATTTT	CASREDWTDTQYF
TRBJ1-6	TRBV10-2	.	.	TGCGCCAGCAGTGAGGCGACCCAGGCGCCCCTCCACTTT	CASSEATQAPLHF
TRBJ2-1	TRBV7-9	.	.	TGTGCCAGCAGCAATAGGGGGACTTTGGTCTACAATGAGCAGTTCTTC	CASSNRGTLVYNEQFF
TRBJ1-3	TRBV3-1/TRBV3-2	once	.	TGTGCCAGCAGCCTCGGAGGGGGTCCTGGAAACACCATATATTTT	CASSLGGGPGNTIYF
TRBJ2-1	TRBV27	.	.	TGTGCCAGCAGTTTAGAGCAGGGGACCTACAATGAGCAGTTCTTC	CASSLEQGTYNEQFF
TRBJ1-5	TRBV5-5	.	.	TGTGCCAGCAGCGATGGCAGGGGCAATCAGCCCCAGCATTTT	CASSDGRGNQPQHF
TRBJ2-2	TRBV27	.	.	TGTGCCACCCTCCCGACAGGCAGAAACACCGGGGAGCTGTTTTTT	CATLPTGRNTGELFF
TRBJ2-7	TRBV3-1/TRBV3-2	once	TRBD2	TGTGCCAGCAGCCGGACTAGCGGGAGGTCGTACGAGCAGTACTTC	CASSRTSGRSYEQYF
TRBJ2-1	TRBV2	.	.	TGTGCCAGCAGTCCCCAACGGAATGAGCAGTTCTTC	CASSPQRNEQFF
TRBJ1-5	TRBV19	few	.	TGTGCCAGTGTCTGGGGGGCAGGGCAGCCCCAGCATTTT	CASVWGAGQPQHF
TRBJ1-2	TRBV7-9	.	TRBD1	TGTGCCAGCAGCTTACGGGACAGGGACTACACCTTC	CASSLRDRDYTF
TRBJ1-2	TRBV6-1	.	TRBD1	TGTGCCAGCAGTTTAGAAGAGCAGGGGGTCTATGGCTACACCTTC	CASSLEEQGVYGYTF
TRBJ2-1	TRBV10-3	.	TRBD1	TGTGCCATCAGTGATAGGGACAGAGCCTTTCTCTTC	CAISDRDRAFLF
TRBJ1-2	TRBV2	.	TRBD1	TGTGCCAGCAAGGGACAGGGGGCTTTTGGCTACACCTTC	CASKGQGAFGYTF
TRBJ2-2	TRBV19	.	.	TGTGCCAGTAGTATAGTTCCACCCACCGGGGAGCTGTTTTTT	CASSIVPPTGELFF
TRBJ2-3	TRBV5-1	.	.	TGCGCCAGCAGTATCCGGGTTAGCACAGATACGCAGTATTTT	CASSIRVSTDTQYF
TRBJ1-1	TRBV11-2	.	TRBD1	TGTGCCAGCAGCTTTCTCCGGGACAGCACTATGAACACTGAAGCTTTCTTT	CASSFLRDSTMNTEAFF
TRBJ1-1	TRBV6-1	.	.	TGTGCCAGCAGTGAAGGGGGACAAGCTGAAGCTTTCTTT	CASSEGGQAEAFF
TRBJ2-1	TRBV18	.	.	TGTGCCAGCTCACCGTCTCTAAACAGGGTATCCTCCTACAATGAGCAGTTCTTC	CASSPSLNRVSSYNEQFF
TRBJ2-1	TRBV12-3/TRBV12-4	.	.	TGTGCCAGCAGTCCGGGGTCCTACAATGAGCAGTTCTTC	CASSPGSYNEQFF
TRBJ1-1	TRBV29-1	.	.	TGCAGCGTTAGGACAGATTTTGAAGCTTTCTTT	CSVRTDFEAFF
TRBJ1-4	TRBV5-1	.	TRBD1	TGCGCCAGCAGTCTACAGGGGGCAGGGGAAAAACTGTTTTTT	CASSLQGAGEKLFF
TRBJ1-2	TRBV9	.	.	TGTGCCAGCAGCGTAGCCGGTCAACCTAACTATGGCTACACCTTC	CASSVAGQPNYGYTF
TRBJ1-1	TRBV27	.	.	TGTGCCAGCAGTTCGGTTTTGCGAACTGAAGCTTTCTTT	CASSSVLRTEAFF
TRBJ2-1	TRBV6-5	.	.	TGTGCCAGCAGACCGGACCGGGGCTCCTACAATGAGCAGTTCTTC	CASRPDRGSYNEQFF
TRBJ2-7	TRBV7-6	.	TRBD2	TGTGCCAGCAGCTGGAAAGCGGGGACTGAAGCCTACGAGCAGTACTTC	CASSWKAGTEAYEQYF
TRBJ1-5	TRBV4-1	.	TRBD1	TGCGCCAGCAGCCTTGGACAGGGGGCTGTGGGTCAGCCCCAGCATTTT	CASSLGQGAVGQPQHF
TRBJ2-1	TRBV5-4	.	.	TGTGCCAGCAGCTTGCGGCAGGGGCCCTACAATGAGCAGTTCTTC	CASSLRQGPYNEQFF
TRBJ1-2	TRBV19	.	TRBD1	TGTGCCAGTAGTTCTCCGGGACAGACCTCCTACTATGGCTACACCTTC	CASSSPGQTSYYGYTF
TRBJ2-7	TRBV18	.	.	TGTGCCAGCTCACAAGGTTATTCCGGGACACTCTCCTACGAGCAGTACTTC	CASSQGYSGTLSYEQYF
TRBJ2-6	TRBV19	.	.	TGTGCCAGTAGGACGGGGGCCAACGTCCTGACTTTC	CASRTGANVLTF
TRBJ1-2	TRBV6-5	.	TRBD1	TGTGCCAGCAGTTACGATGCGACAGGGGTTCGGGGCTACACCTTC	CASSYDATGVRGYTF
TRBJ2-1	TRBV27	.	.	TGTGGGTGCGGCAGCGATTACAATGAGCAGTTCTTC	CGCGSDYNEQFF
TRBJ1-5	TRBV10-1	.	.	TGCGCCAGCAGTATACAGGGTCAGCCCCAGCATTTT	CASSIQGQPQHF
TRBJ1-2	TRBV4-1	.	.	TGCGCCAGCAGCCAAGAGTGGTCCCTCTATGGCTACACCTTC	CASSQEWSLYGYTF
TRBJ2-1	TRBV4-1	.	TRBD2	TGCGCCAGCAGCCCCCGCGGGAGCTCCTACAATGAGCAGTTCTTC	CASSPRGSSYNEQFF
TRBJ1-3	TRBV3-1/TRBV3-2	.	TRBD1	TGTGCCAGCAGCCAACCCGGGACAGAGGTCGGAAACACCATATATTTT	CASSQPGTEVGNTIYF
TRBJ2-3	TRBV6-5	.	TRBD1	TGTGCCAGCAGTTACTCTGCGGGACAGGGCACAGATACGCAGTATTTT	CASSYSAGQGTDTQYF
TRBJ1-2	TRBV5-1	.	TRBD1	TGCGCCAGCAGCCCAGGGGGGAGCTATGGCTACACCTTC	CASSPGGSYGYTF
TRBJ2-5	TRBV14	once	.	TGTGCCAGCAGCCATAGGCGGGACAGCAAAGAGACCCAGTACTTC	CASSHRRDSKETQYF
TRBJ2-5	TRBV3-1/TRBV3-2	once	.	TGTGCCAGCAGCGCAAGTGCCGAGACCCAGTACTTC	CASSASAETQYF
TRBJ2-3	TRBV6-4	.	TRBD1	TGTGCCAGCAGTCCCCTGCACGGACAGGGGGGTACGGATACGCAGTATTTT	CASSPLHGQGGTDTQYF
TRBJ2-7	TRBV5-5	.	TRBD2	TGTGCCAGCAGTTACGGGACTAGCGGCTCCTGGGAGCAGTACTTC	CASSYGTSGSWEQYF
TRBJ2-7	TRBV19	.	TRBD1	TGTGCCAGTAGTCTACTATCGGGACAGGGGGCTTACGAGCAGTACTTC	CASSLLSGQGAYEQYF
TRBJ2-2	TRBV7-9	few	.	TGTGCCAGCACAACAGGGAGTGGGACCGGGGAGCTGTTTTTT	CASTTGSGTGELFF
TRBJ1-1	TRBV4-2	few	.	TGTGCCAGCAGCCAGAAAGAGCCGGGCGTTGTGGCTTTCTTT	CASSQKEPGVVAFF
TRBJ1-4	TRBV7-9	.	TRBD1	TGTGCCAGCAGCTTAGCAGACAGGGCGGAGAATGAAAAACTGTTTTTT	CASSLADRAENEKLFF
TRBJ2-1	TRBV6-5	.	.	TGTGCCAGCAGTCCCGTAGGGACGGGTGAGCAGTTCTTC	CASSPVGTGEQFF